The 10 T cell receptor beta chains reported below all come from one sample, sequenced in a study of blood T cell repertoires in COVID-19. Repertoires were generated with immunoSEQ multiplex PCR, while TCRdb's copy carries only in-frame clones and drops some. The data contain under 500,000 clones, around nine tenths of them singletons. The sequencing input was peripheral blood. These receptor sequences come from a woman between 25 and 40 years old with acute or convalescent COVID-19.

The rearrangement joins TRBV7-9 to TRBJ2-2; TRBD2 matches 10 bases. This CDR3 has 16 residues. After removal of 4 bases from V and 3 bases from J, the junction contained 5 bases not matched to a gene. Germline values: CDR1 SEHNR, CDR2 FQNEAQ (reference sequence). In nucleotides, the CDR3 is TGTGCCAGCAGCTCAACCGGGACTAGCGACACCGGGGAGCTGTTTTTT. Translated: CASSSTGTSDTGELFF.

This chain connects TRBV7-9 to TRBJ2-5, with D uncertain. The CDR3 is 12 residues long. Trimming left V 5 bases short and J 0 bases short, with 4 bases between. Germline lookup yields CDR1 SEHNR and CDR2 FQNEAQ (reference sequence). The DNA of the CDR3 is TGTGCCAGCAGCCGGGACCAAGAGACCCAGTACTTC. This sequence encodes CASSRDQETQYF.

The gene calls are TRBV2 and TRBJ1-2; TRBD1 matches 7 bases. The CDR3 is made up of 13 amino acids. V was pared by 6 bases and J by 4 bases, with 5 bases of the junction left unmatched. Germline CDR1 reads SNHLY; CDR2 reads FYNNEI. The CDR3: CASRVQGPYGYTF. Written as DNA, the CDR3 is TGTGCCAGCAGAGTACAGGGGCCCTATGGCTACACCTTC. Looking up the rest from reference TRBV2 and TRBJ1-2 gives the full variable domain: EPEVTQTPSHQVTQMGQEVILRCVPISNHLYFYWYRQILGQKVEFLVSFYNNEISEKSEIFDDQFSVERPDGSNFTLKIRSTKLEDSAMYFCASRVQGPYGYTFGSGTRLTVV.

The genes are TRBV5-1 and TRBJ2-3; 10 bases line up with TRBD2. V lost 0 bases, J lost 6 bases, and 4 bases stayed unmatched. This CDR3 has 15 amino acids. Germline-derived CDR1 and CDR2 are SGHRS and YFSETQ. The CDR3: CASSLVLAGADTQYF. CDR3 in DNA: TGCGCCAGCAGCTTGGTGCTAGCGGGGGCTGATACGCAGTATTTT.

This rearrangement joins TRBV3-1 (or the pseudogene TRBV3-2) to TRBJ2-5, with 10 bases matching TRBD2. This CDR3 is built from 16 residues. The trim removed 1 base at V and 5 bases at J, leaving 7 bases unmatched. The germline V gene encodes CDR1 LGHDT and CDR2 YNNKEL (reference sequence). This CDR3 reads CASSQGSGGLFETQYF. The CDR3 nucleotides are TGTGCCAGCAGCCAAGGTAGCGGGGGGCTATTCGAGACCCAGTACTTC.

The genes are TRBV9 and TRBJ2-5; TRBD2 agrees at 9 bases. Per germline, CDR1 SGDLS and CDR2 YYNGEE. The ends lost 2 bases at V and 7 bases at J; junction bases unmatched: 6. This CDR3 is built from 14 residues. The CDR3 region has the DNA TGTGCCAGCAGCGTTTCGACTAGCGGAACGACCCAGTACTTC. It codes for CASSVSTSGTTQYF.

CDR3 protein: CASSATGDQPQHF. The CDR3 region has the DNA TGTGCCAGCAGTGCAACAGGGGATCAGCCCCAGCATTTT. The chain has TRBV2 and TRBJ1-5, with 7 bases lining up with TRBD1. The CDR3 has 13 amino acids. J gave up 5 bases and V 4 bases, and 2 bases lay outside the gene matches. Germline V lookup: CDR1 SNHLY, CDR2 FYNNEI.

V and J are TRBV7-2 and TRBJ2-1; a weak D match, TRBD1 (6 bases). The germline V gene encodes CDR1 SGHTA and CDR2 FQGNSA. V was shortened by 5 bases and J by 0 bases, with 14 bases between the two germline ends. This CDR3 contains 16 residues. CDR3 region: CASSLGQSTSYNEQFF. The CDR3 nucleotides are TGTGCCAGCAGCCTAGGACAGTCAACCTCCTACAATGAGCAGTTCTTC.

The chain couples TRBV7-9 to TRBJ2-2; 7 bases line up with TRBD1. The germline V gene encodes CDR1 SEHNR and CDR2 FQNEAQ (reference sequence). The CDR3 is 13 residues long. With V trimmed by 3 bases and J by 6 bases, 1 base remained unmatched. DNA of the CDR3: TGTGCCAGCAGCTTTACAGGGGCCGGGGAGCTGTTTTTT. Translation: CASSFTGAGELFF. The full variable domain, completed using reference TRBV7-9 and TRBJ2-2, is DTGVSQNPRHKITKRGQNVTFRCDPISEHNRLYWYRQTLGQGPEFLTYFQNEAQLEKSRLLSDRFSAERPKGSFSTLEIQRTEQGDSAMYLCASSFTGAGELFFGEGSRLTVL.

This clone came up once. V usage is TRBV30 and J usage is TRBJ1-1; 8 bases are a match to TRBD1. The CDR3 totals 13 residues. The germline V gene has CDR1 GTSNPN and CDR2 SVGIG (reference sequence). After removal of 5 bases from V and 3 bases from J, the junction contained 5 bases not matched to a gene. The CDR3 coding sequence is TGTGCCTGGCAAGGACAGGGTTACACTGAAGCTTTCTTT. This translates into CAWQGQGYTEAFF.